This record concerns one T cell receptor beta chain sequence. This specimen belongs to a study of cytomegalovirus exposure and HLA in healthy donors. The CDR3 is made up of 13 amino acids. The V and J ends lost 4 bases and 2 bases, in that order; junction bases with no gene match: 1. Per germline, CDR1 MNHEY and CDR2 SMNVEV (reference sequence). Both 60 Vbeta primers and 13 Jbeta primers went into the PCR. Sequenced by immunoSEQ multiplex PCR; TCRdb stores in-frame clones only, minus some. The sample lists about 150,000 clones, around 65% occurring once. V gene TRBV27 combines with J gene TRBJ1-2, with 7 bases aligning to TRBD1. This receptor was taken from a woman aged 30 to 39 in good health and CMV-seropositive. The sequencing sample was made of PBMCs. CDR3 amino acids: CASSSTGNYGYTF. For the CDR3, the DNA is TGTGCCAGCAGTTCGACAGGGAACTATGGCTACACCTTC.